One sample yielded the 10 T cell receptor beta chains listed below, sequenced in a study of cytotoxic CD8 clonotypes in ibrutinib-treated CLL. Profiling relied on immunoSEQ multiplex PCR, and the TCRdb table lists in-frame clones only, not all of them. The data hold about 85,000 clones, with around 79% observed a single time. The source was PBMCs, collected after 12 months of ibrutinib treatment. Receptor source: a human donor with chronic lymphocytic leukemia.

CDR3 DNA sequence: TGTGCCAGCAGGGGGGGGACAGGGACCTACGAGCAGTACTTC. Translation gives CASRGGTGTYEQYF. V and J are TRBV6-1 and TRBJ2-7, with 9 bases lining up with TRBD1. The V gene end was trimmed by 6 bases and the J gene end by 2 bases; junction bases not matched to a gene: 5. This CDR3 spans 14 amino acids. Germline CDR1 and CDR2: MNHNS and SASEGT.

CDR3 sequence: CASVTRTWGNQPQHF. The CDR3 region has the DNA TGTGCCAGCGTGACGAGGACATGGGGCAATCAGCCCCAGCATTTT. This chain joins TRBV5-8 and TRBJ1-5; weak D call: TRBD1 (5 bases). The V and J ends lost 7 bases and 2 bases respectively, with 16 bases between them. CDR3 length: 15 amino acids. The germline gives CDR1 SGHTS, CDR2 YDEGEE.

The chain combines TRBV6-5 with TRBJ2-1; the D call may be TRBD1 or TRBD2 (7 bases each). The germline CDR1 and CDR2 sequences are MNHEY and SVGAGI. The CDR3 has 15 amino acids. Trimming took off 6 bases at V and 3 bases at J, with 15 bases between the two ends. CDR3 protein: CASRAGQSVYNEQFF. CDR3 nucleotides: TGTGCCAGCAGAGCGGGACAGTCAGTCTACAATGAGCAGTTCTTC.

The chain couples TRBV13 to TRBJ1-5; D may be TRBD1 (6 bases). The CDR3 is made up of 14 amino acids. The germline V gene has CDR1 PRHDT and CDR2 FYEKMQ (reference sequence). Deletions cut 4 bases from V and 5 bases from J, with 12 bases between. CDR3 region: CASSSGRGDQPQHF. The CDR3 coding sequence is TGTGCCAGCAGCTCGGGGAGGGGGGATCAGCCCCAGCATTTT.

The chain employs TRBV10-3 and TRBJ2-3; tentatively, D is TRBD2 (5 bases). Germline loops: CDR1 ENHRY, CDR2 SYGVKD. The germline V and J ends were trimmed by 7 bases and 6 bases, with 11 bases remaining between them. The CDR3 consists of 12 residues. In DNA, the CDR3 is TGTGCCATCAAAGAGGGTGGTGATACGCAGTATTTT. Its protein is CAIKEGGDTQYF.

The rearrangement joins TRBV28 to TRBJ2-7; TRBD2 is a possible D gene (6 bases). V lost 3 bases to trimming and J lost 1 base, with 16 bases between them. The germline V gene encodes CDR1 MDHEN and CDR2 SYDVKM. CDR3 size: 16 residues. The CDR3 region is CASSFGGLGASYEQYF. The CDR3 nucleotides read TGTGCCAGCAGTTTCGGAGGGTTGGGAGCATCCTACGAGCAGTACTTC.

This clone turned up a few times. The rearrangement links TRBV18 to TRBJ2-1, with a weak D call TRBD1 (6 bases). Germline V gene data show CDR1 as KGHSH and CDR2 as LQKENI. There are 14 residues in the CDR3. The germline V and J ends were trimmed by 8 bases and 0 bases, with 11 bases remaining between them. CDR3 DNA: TGTGCCAGCCACCCAGGGGCCTCCTACAATGAGCAGTTCTTC. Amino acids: CASHPGASYNEQFF.

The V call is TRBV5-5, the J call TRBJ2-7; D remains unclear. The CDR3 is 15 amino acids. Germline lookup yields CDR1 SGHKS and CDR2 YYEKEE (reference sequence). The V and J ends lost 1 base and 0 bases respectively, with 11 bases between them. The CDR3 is CASSLLWQSSYEQYF. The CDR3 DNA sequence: TGTGCCAGCAGCTTGTTGTGGCAAAGCTCCTACGAGCAGTACTTC. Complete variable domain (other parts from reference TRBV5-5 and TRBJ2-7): DAGVTQSPTHLIKTRGQQVTLRCSPISGHKSVSWYQQVLGQGPQFIFQYYEKEERGRGNFPDRFSARQFPNYSSELNVNALLLGDSALYLCASSLLWQSSYEQYFGPGTRLTVT.

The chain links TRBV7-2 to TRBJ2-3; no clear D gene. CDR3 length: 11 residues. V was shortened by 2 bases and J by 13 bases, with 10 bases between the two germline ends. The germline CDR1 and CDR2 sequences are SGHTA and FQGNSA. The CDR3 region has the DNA TGTGCCAGCAGCTTAAGGCCCCCCAAGTATTTT. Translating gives CASSLRPPKYF.

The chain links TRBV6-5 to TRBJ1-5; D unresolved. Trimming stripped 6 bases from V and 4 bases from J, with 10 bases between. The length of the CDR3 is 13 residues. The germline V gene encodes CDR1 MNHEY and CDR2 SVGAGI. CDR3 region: CASRGGGNQPQHF. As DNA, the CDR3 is TGTGCCAGCAGGGGCGGTGGAAATCAGCCCCAGCATTTT.